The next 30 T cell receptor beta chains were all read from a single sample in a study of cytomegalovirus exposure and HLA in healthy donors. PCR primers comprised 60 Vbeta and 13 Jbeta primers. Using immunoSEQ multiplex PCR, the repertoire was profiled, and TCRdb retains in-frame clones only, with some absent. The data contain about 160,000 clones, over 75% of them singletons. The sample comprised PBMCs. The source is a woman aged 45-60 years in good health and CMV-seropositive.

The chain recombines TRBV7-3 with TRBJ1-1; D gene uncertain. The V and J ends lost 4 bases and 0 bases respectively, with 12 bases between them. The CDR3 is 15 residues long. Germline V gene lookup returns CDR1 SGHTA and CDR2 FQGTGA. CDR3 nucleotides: TGTGCCAGCAGCTCCTCGACATCTATGAACACTGAAGCTTTCTTT. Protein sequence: CASSSSTSMNTEAFF.

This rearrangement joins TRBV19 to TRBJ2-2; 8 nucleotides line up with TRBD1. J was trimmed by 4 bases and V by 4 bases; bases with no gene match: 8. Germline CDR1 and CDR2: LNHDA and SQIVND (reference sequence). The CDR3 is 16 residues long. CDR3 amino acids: CASSTATGASTGELFF. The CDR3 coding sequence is TGTGCCAGTAGTACAGCGACAGGGGCATCCACCGGGGAGCTGTTTTTT.

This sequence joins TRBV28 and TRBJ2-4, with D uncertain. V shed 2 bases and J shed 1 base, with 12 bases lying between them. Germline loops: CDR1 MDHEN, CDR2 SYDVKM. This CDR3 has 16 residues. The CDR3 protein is CASSLVLTLAKNIQYF. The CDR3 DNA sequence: TGTGCCAGCAGTTTAGTTTTGACACTTGCCAAAAACATTCAGTACTTC.

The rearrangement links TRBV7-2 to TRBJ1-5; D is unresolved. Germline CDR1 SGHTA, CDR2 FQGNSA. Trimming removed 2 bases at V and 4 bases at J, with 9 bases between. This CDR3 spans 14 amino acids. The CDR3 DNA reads TGTGCCAGCAGCTTAAGTCGGAGGAATCAGCCCCAGCATTTT. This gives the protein CASSLSRRNQPQHF. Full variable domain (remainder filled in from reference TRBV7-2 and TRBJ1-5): GAGVSQSPSNKVTEKGKDVELRCDPISGHTALYWYRQSLGQGLEFLIYFQGNSAPDKSGLPSDRFSAERTGGSVSTLTIQRTQQEDSAVYLCASSLSRRNQPQHFGDGTRLSIL.

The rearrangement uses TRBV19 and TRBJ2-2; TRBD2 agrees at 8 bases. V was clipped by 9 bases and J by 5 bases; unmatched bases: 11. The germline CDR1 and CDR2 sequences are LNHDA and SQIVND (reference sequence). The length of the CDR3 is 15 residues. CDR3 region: CASIQPGGDTGELFF. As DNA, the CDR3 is TGTGCCAGCATCCAGCCGGGGGGGGATACCGGGGAGCTGTTTTTT.

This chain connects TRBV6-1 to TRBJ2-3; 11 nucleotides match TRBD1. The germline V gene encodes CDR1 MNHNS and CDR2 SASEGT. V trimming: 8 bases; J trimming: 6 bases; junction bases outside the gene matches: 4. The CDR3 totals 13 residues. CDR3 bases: TGTGCCAGCGCGGGACAGGGGGTCGATACGCAGTATTTT. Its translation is CASAGQGVDTQYF.

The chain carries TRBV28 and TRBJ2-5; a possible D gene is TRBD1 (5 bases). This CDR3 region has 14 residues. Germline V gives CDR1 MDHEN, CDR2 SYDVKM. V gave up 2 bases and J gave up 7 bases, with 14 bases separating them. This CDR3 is CASSLRQGRMTQYF. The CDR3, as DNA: TGTGCCAGCAGTTTACGGCAGGGTCGTATGACCCAGTACTTC.

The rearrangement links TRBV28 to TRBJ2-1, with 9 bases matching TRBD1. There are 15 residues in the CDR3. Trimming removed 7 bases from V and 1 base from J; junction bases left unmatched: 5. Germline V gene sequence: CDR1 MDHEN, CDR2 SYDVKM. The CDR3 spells CASTPDRGSYNEQFF. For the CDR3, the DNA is TGTGCCAGCACCCCCGACAGGGGGTCCTACAATGAGCAGTTCTTC.

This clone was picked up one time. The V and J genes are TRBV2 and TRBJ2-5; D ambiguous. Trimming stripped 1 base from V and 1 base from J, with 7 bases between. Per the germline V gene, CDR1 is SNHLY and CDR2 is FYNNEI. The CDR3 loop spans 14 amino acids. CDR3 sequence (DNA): TGTGCCAGCAGTGAAGTAACAGTCCAAGAGACCCAGTACTTC. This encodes CASSEVTVQETQYF.

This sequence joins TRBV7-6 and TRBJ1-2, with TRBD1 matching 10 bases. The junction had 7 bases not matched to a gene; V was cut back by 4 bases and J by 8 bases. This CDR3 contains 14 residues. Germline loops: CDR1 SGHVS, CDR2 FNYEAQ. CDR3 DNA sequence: TGTGCCAGCAGCTCAACGGACAGGGGGGGCGGCTACACCTTC. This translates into CASSSTDRGGGYTF.

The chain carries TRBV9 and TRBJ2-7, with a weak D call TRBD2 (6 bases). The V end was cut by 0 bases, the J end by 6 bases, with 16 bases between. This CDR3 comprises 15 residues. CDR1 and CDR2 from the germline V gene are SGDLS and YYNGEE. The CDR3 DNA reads TGTGCCAGCAGCGTAGGAGGCGGGATTGGGGGCGAGCAGTACTTC. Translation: CASSVGGGIGGEQYF.

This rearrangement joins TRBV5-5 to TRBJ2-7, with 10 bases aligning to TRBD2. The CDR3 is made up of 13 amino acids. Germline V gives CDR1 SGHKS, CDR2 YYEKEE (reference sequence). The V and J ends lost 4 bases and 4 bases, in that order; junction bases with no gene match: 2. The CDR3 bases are TGTGCCAGCAGCGGTAGCGGGAGGTACGAGCAGTACTTC. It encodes CASSGSGRYEQYF.

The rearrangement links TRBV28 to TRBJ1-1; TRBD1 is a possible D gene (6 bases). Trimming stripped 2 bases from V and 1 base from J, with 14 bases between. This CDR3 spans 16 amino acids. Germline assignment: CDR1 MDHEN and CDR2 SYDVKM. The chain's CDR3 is CASSLGWGRGNTEAFF. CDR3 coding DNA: TGTGCCAGCAGTTTAGGATGGGGGCGAGGGAACACTGAAGCTTTCTTT.

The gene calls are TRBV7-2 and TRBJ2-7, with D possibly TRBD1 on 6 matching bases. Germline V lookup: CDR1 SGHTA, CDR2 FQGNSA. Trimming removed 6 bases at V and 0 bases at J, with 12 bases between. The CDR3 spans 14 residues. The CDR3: CASSRQAVSYEQYF. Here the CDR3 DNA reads TGTGCCAGCAGTAGACAGGCTGTCTCCTACGAGCAGTACTTC. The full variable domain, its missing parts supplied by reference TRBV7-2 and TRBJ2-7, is GAGVSQSPSNKVTEKGKDVELRCDPISGHTALYWYRQSLGQGLEFLIYFQGNSAPDKSGLPSDRFSAERTGGSVSTLTIQRTQQEDSAVYLCASSRQAVSYEQYFGPGTRLTVT.

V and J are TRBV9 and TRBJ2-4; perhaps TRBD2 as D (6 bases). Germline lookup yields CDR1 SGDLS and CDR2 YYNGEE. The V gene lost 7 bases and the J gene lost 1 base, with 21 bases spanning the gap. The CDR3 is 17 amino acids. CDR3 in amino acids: CASADDGRGLAKNIQYF. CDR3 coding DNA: TGTGCCAGCGCGGACGACGGGAGAGGTCTGGCCAAAAACATTCAGTACTTC.

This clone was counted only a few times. The CDR3 nucleotides read TGTGCCAGCGCAAAAATCCGGGGAGAGAAAACCTACGAGCAGTACTTC. Encoded protein: CASAKIRGEKTYEQYF. The rearrangement joins TRBV27 to TRBJ2-5; a weak D match, TRBD2 (5 bases). Matching the DNA end better, TRBJ2-7 makes the J call doubtful. Germline V CDR1 and CDR2: MNHEY, SMNVEV (reference sequence). The CDR3 runs 16 residues.

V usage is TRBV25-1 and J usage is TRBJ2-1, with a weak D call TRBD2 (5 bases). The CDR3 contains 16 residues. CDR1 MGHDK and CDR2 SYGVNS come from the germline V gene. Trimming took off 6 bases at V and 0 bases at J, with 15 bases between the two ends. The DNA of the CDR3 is TGTGCCAGCAGATCAGGAGGCGGCAGCTCCTACAATGAGCAGTTCTTC. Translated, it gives CASRSGGGSSYNEQFF.

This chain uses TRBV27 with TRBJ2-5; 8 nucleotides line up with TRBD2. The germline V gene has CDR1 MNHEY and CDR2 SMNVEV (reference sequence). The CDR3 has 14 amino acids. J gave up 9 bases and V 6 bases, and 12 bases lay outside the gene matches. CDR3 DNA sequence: TGTGCCAGCAGCCCCGGAGGACTAGCAGGACCCCAGTACTTC. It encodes CASSPGGLAGPQYF.

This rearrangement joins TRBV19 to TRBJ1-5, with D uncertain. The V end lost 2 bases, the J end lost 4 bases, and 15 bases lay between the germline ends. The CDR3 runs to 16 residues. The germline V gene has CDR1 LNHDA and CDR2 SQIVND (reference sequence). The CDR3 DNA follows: TGTGCCAGTAGTATAATCCCATGGTCGGGGAATCAGCCCCAGCATTTT. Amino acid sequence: CASSIIPWSGNQPQHF.

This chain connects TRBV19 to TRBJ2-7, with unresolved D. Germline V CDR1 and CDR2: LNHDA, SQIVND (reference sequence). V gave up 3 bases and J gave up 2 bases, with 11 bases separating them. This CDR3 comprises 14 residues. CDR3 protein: CASSIQSPAYEQYF. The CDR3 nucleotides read TGTGCCAGTAGTATCCAATCCCCGGCCTACGAGCAGTACTTC.

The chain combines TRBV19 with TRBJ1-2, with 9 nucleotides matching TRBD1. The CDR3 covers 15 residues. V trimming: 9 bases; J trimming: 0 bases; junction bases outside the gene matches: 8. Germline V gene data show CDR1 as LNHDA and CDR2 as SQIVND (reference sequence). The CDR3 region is CASLGTGSTNYGYTF. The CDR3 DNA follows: TGTGCCAGCCTGGGGACAGGGTCTACTAACTATGGCTACACCTTC.

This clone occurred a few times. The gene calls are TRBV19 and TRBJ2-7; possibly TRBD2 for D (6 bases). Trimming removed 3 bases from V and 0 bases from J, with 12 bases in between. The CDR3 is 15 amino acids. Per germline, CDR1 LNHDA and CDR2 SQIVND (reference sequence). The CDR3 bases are TGTGCCAGTAGTATTGCGGGGAGGACCTCCTACGAGCAGTACTTC. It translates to CASSIAGRTSYEQYF.

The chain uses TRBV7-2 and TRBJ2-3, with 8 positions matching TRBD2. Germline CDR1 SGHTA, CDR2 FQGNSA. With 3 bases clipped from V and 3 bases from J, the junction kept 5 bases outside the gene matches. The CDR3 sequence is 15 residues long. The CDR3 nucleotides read TGTGCCAGCAGCTTCCAGCGGGGGTGGACAGATACGCAGTATTTT. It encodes CASSFQRGWTDTQYF.

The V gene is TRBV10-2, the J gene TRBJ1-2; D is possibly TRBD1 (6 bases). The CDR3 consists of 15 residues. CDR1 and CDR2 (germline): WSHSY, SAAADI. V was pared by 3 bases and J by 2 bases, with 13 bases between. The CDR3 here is CASSESERGNYGYTF. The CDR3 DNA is TGCGCCAGCAGTGAATCGGAGAGGGGGAACTATGGCTACACCTTC.

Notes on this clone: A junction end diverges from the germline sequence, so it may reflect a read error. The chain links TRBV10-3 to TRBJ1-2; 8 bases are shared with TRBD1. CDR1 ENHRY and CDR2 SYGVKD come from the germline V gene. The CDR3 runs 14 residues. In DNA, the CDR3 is TGTGCCATCAGTGAGTCGGCAGGGGGCCAACGTCATTCCTTC. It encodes CAISESAGGQRHSF.

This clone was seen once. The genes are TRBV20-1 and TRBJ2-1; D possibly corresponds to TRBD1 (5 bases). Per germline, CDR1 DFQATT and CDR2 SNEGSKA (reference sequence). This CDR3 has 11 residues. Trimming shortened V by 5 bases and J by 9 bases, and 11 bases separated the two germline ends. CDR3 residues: CSAPTQGEQFF. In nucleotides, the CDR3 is TGCAGTGCTCCGACGCAGGGTGAGCAGTTCTTC.

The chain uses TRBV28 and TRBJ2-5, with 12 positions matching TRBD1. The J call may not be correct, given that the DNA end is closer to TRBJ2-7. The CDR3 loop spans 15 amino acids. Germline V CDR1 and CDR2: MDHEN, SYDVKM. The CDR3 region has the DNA TGTGCCAGCAGCCCCAGGGACAGGGGGCCCTACGAGCAGTACTTC. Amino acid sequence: CASSPRDRGPYEQYF.

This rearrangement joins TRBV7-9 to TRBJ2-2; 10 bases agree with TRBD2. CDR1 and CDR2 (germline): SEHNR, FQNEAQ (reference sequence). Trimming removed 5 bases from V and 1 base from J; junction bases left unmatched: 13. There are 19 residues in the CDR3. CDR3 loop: CASSPLRVSGGVNTGELFF. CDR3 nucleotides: TGTGCCAGCAGCCCCCTCCGGGTGAGCGGGGGGGTGAACACCGGGGAGCTGTTTTTT. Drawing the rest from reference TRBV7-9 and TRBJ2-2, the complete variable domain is DTGVSQNPRHKITKRGQNVTFRCDPISEHNRLYWYRQTLGQGPEFLTYFQNEAQLEKSRLLSDRFSAERPKGSFSTLEIQRTEQGDSAMYLCASSPLRVSGGVNTGELFFGEGSRLTVL.

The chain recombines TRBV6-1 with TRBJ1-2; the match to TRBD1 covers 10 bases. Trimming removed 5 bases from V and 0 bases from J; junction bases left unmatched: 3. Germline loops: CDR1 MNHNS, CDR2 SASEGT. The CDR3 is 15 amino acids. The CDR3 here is CASSRDRGSNYGYTF. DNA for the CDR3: TGTGCCAGCAGTCGGGACAGGGGATCTAACTATGGCTACACCTTC.

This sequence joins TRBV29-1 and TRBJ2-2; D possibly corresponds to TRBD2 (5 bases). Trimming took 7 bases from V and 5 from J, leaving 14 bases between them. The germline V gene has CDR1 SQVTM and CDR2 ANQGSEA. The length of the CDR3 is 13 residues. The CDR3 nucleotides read TGCAGCGCCTCACGGGGAACGACCGGGGAGCTGTTTTTT. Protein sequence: CSASRGTTGELFF.